A single sample gave rise to the 21 T cell receptor beta chains below, sequenced in a study of blood T cell repertoires in COVID-19. Repertoires were generated with immunoSEQ multiplex PCR, while TCRdb's copy carries only in-frame clones and drops some. The table has 310,000 or so clones, 80% to 95% seen once; the top ten hold approximately 1.2%. Material: PBMCs or T cells enriched from blood (not recorded which). The receptors originated from a woman aged 25 to 39 who had recovered from COVID-19.

This sequence joins TRBV29-1 and TRBJ2-3; TRBD1 aligns across 7 bases. The CDR3 totals 17 residues. With 4 bases clipped from V and 2 bases from J, the junction kept 15 bases outside the gene matches. Germline CDR1 and CDR2: SQVTM and ANQGSEA. In nucleotides, the CDR3 is TGCAGCGTTGGTCTCGAAGTGGGGACAGTCTACACAGATACGCAGTATTTT. Residues: CSVGLEVGTVYTDTQYF.

This clone was found a few times. This chain connects TRBV5-5 to TRBJ2-2; 8 bases align to TRBD1. CDR3 length: 16 residues. Germline loops: CDR1 SGHKS, CDR2 YYEKEE (reference sequence). V lost 4 bases and J lost 2; bases outside the gene matches: 7. The CDR3 loop reads CASSPQGGPNTGELFF. As DNA, the CDR3 is TGTGCCAGCAGCCCACAGGGGGGCCCCAACACCGGGGAGCTGTTTTTT.

The V gene is TRBV7-3, the J gene TRBJ2-1; D gene unclear. In germline, CDR1 is SGHTA, CDR2 FQGTGA. This CDR3 spans 14 amino acids. V was pared by 0 bases and J by 7 bases, with 10 bases between. CDR3 sequence (DNA): TGTGCCAGCAGCTTAACGGGTTCAGGAAATGAGCAGTTCTTC. Protein sequence: CASSLTGSGNEQFF.

The genes are TRBV28 and TRBJ2-7; D not resolved. Trimming took 1 base from V and 5 from J, leaving 21 bases between them. Germline lookup yields CDR1 MDHEN and CDR2 SYDVKM. CDR3 length: 17 amino acids. In nucleotides, the CDR3 is TGTGCCAGCAGTTTATACTCACCTGATCACTTTAGCCACGAGCAGTACTTC. As protein: CASSLYSPDHFSHEQYF.

The J gene is TRBJ2-3, the V gene TRBV5-1; D might be TRBD1 (6 bases). Trimming shortened V by 0 bases and J by 4 bases, and 9 bases separated the two germline ends. Germline V gives CDR1 SGHRS, CDR2 YFSETQ. The CDR3 contains 14 residues. CDR3 in amino acids: CASSLEQGADTQYF. CDR3 DNA: TGCGCCAGCAGCTTGGAACAGGGAGCAGATACGCAGTATTTT.

The chain employs TRBV24-1 and TRBJ2-5; D unclear. The CDR3 has 14 amino acids. Trimming left V 3 bases short and J 2 bases short, with 9 bases between. In germline, CDR1 is KGHDR, CDR2 SFDVKD. CDR3 sequence (DNA): TGTGCCACCAGTGATAAACAACGACAAGAGACCCAGTACTTC. Translating gives CATSDKQRQETQYF.

V usage is TRBV11-2 and J usage is TRBJ2-6, with D possibly TRBD1 on 5 matching bases. V lost 1 base, J lost 2 bases, and 6 bases lay in between. This CDR3 spans 15 amino acids. Germline V gene data show CDR1 as SGHAT and CDR2 as FQNNGV. The CDR3 nucleotides read TGTGCCAGCAGCTTAGCCAGGGCTGGGGCCAACGTCCTGACTTTC. It yields the protein CASSLARAGANVLTF.

This chain connects TRBV6-2 or TRBV6-3 to TRBJ2-7, with 9 nucleotides matching TRBD1. The J segment lost 5 bases and the V segment lost 1 base, leaving 0 bases of the junction unmatched. The CDR3 extends over 13 amino acids. Germline CDR1 is MNHEY and CDR2 is SVGEGT. The CDR3 region has the DNA TGTGCCAGCAGTTACTGGACAGGGGACGAGCAGTACTTC. It translates to CASSYWTGDEQYF.

This clone was observed once. The chain links TRBV6-5 to TRBJ1-3; the D gene is possibly TRBD1 (6 bases). Between the trimmed V and J ends, which lost 6 bases and 0 bases, there was a span of 12 bases. The CDR3 loop spans 15 amino acids. Germline loops: CDR1 MNHEY, CDR2 SVGAGI. The CDR3 is CASRSLRGSGNTIYF. Here the CDR3 DNA reads TGTGCCAGCAGAAGCCTCAGGGGCTCTGGAAACACCATATATTTT.

This chain connects TRBV28 to TRBJ2-5; 8 bases map to TRBD2. With 4 bases clipped from V and 2 bases from J, the junction kept 12 bases outside the gene matches. This CDR3 is 17 amino acids long. The germline V gene encodes CDR1 MDHEN and CDR2 SYDVKM. The CDR3 loop reads CASSSRFGRGEQETQYF. For the CDR3, the DNA is TGTGCCAGCAGTTCGCGCTTTGGGCGGGGGGAACAAGAGACCCAGTACTTC. The whole variable domain, remainder taken from reference TRBV28 and TRBJ2-5, is DVKVTQSSRYLVKRTGEKVFLECVQDMDHENMFWYRQDPGLGLRLIYFSYDVKMKEKGDIPEGYSVSREKKERFSLILESASTNQTSMYLCASSSRFGRGEQETQYFGPGTRLLVL.

In this sample, this clone turned up once. The chain links TRBV27 to TRBJ2-7; TRBD1 is a possible D gene (5 bases). Trimming shortened V by 4 bases and J by 2 bases, and 6 bases separated the two germline ends. Germline-derived CDR1 and CDR2 are MNHEY and SMNVEV (reference sequence). The CDR3 is made up of 12 amino acids. CDR3 amino acids: CASSSGPYEQYF. As DNA, the CDR3 is TGTGCCAGCAGTTCAGGGCCCTACGAGCAGTACTTC.

J is TRBJ2-6 and V is TRBV18; 8 bases agree with TRBD1. The CDR3 is made up of 18 amino acids. Trimming at V came to 0 bases and at J to 0 bases, leaving 4 bases not matched to a gene. Germline loops: CDR1 KGHSH, CDR2 LQKENI. The CDR3 here is CASSPPGQVSSGANVLTF. The CDR3 DNA reads TGTGCCAGCTCACCACCGGGACAGGTCAGCTCTGGGGCCAACGTCCTGACTTTC.

In this sample, this clone turned up once. The rearrangement uses TRBV5-1 and TRBJ2-3, with a possible D match to TRBD1 (6 bases). V lost 7 bases and J lost 2, with 8 bases in between. CDR3 length: 12 amino acids. CDR1 and CDR2 (germline): SGHRS, YFSETQ. CDR3 coding DNA: TGCGCCAGCCGGGACAACACAGATACGCAGTATTTT. Amino acids: CASRDNTDTQYF.

The chain has TRBV28 and TRBJ1-6, with TRBD1 as a possible D gene (6 bases). This CDR3 comprises 16 residues. CDR1 is MDHEN, CDR2 SYDVKM, per germline. Trimming pared 3 bases from V and 4 bases from J, leaving 13 bases between. The CDR3 region is CASSLGGLSYNSPLHF. The DNA for the CDR3 is TGTGCCAGCAGTTTGGGGGGGCTGTCTTATAATTCACCCCTCCACTTT.

This clone occurred once. The rearrangement links TRBV5-1 to TRBJ2-7, with TRBD2 matching over 9 bases. V shed 0 bases, J shed 3 bases, and the junction held 4 bases outside the gene matches. The CDR3 is 15 amino acids. Germline V CDR1 and CDR2: SGHRS, YFSETQ. The CDR3 coding sequence is TGCGCCAGCAGCTTGGGGGCTAGCGGGGACTACGAGCAGTACTTC. Its protein product is CASSLGASGDYEQYF.

This chain uses TRBV6-5 with TRBJ2-5, with TRBD2 identical over 10 bases. The ends lost 4 bases at V and 0 bases at J; junction bases unmatched: 5. There are 16 residues in the CDR3. Per the germline V gene, CDR1 is MNHEY and CDR2 is SVGAGI. This chain's CDR3 is CASSSRTSGYQETQYF. The CDR3 DNA sequence: TGTGCCAGCAGTTCGAGGACTAGCGGTTACCAAGAGACCCAGTACTTC.

This clone was counted a single time. The V call is TRBV5-1, the J call TRBJ2-2, with 8 bases lining up with TRBD2. Germline lookup yields CDR1 SGHRS and CDR2 YFSETQ. CDR3 size: 16 residues. The J segment lost 1 base and the V segment lost 1 base, leaving 3 bases of the junction unmatched. CDR3 protein: CASSLLTSENTGELFF. The CDR3 region has the DNA TGCGCCAGCAGCTTGTTGACTAGCGAGAACACCGGGGAGCTGTTTTTT. Drawing the rest from reference TRBV5-1 and TRBJ2-2, the complete variable domain is KAGVTQTPRYLIKTRGQQVTLSCSPISGHRSVSWYQQTPGQGLQFLFEYFSETQRNKGNFPGRFSGRQFSNSRSEMNVSTLELGDSALYLCASSLLTSENTGELFFGEGSRLTVL.

J is TRBJ2-6 and V is TRBV5-1; 13 nucleotides line up with TRBD2. Germline loops: CDR1 SGHRS, CDR2 YFSETQ. After removal of 4 bases from V and 4 bases from J, the junction contained 8 bases not matched to a gene. The CDR3 length is 18 residues. CDR3 region: CASSRPGLAGTGANVLTF. The CDR3 DNA is TGCGCCAGCAGCAGGCCGGGACTAGCGGGGACCGGGGCCAACGTCCTGACTTTC.

The genes are TRBV19 and TRBJ2-5; 10 bases match TRBD2. V was pared by 4 bases and J by 5 bases, with 7 bases of the junction left unmatched. Germline values: CDR1 LNHDA, CDR2 SQIVND (reference sequence). The CDR3 totals 15 residues. CDR3 loop: CASSRSSGRGETQYF. The CDR3 region has the DNA TGTGCCAGTAGTAGGTCTAGCGGGAGAGGGGAGACCCAGTACTTC.

The rearrangement uses TRBV27 and TRBJ2-7; TRBD1 matches 7 bases. From germline, CDR1 is MNHEY and CDR2 SMNVEV (reference sequence). The CDR3 has 15 residues. J lost 3 bases, V lost 6 bases, and 11 bases had no gene match. This CDR3 is CASSVYGTAVYEQYF. Written as DNA, the CDR3 is TGTGCCAGCAGCGTTTATGGGACAGCAGTCTACGAGCAGTACTTC.

The V gene is TRBV28, the J gene TRBJ2-6; the D gene is possibly TRBD1 (6 bases). CDR3 size: 20 residues. V lost 0 bases and J 0 bases, leaving 18 bases between the germline ends. Germline V gene sequence: CDR1 MDHEN, CDR2 SYDVKM. CDR3 residues: CASSLWTGSKGLSGANVLTF. CDR3 DNA sequence: TGTGCCAGCAGTTTATGGACAGGATCCAAAGGCCTCTCTGGGGCCAACGTCCTGACTTTC.